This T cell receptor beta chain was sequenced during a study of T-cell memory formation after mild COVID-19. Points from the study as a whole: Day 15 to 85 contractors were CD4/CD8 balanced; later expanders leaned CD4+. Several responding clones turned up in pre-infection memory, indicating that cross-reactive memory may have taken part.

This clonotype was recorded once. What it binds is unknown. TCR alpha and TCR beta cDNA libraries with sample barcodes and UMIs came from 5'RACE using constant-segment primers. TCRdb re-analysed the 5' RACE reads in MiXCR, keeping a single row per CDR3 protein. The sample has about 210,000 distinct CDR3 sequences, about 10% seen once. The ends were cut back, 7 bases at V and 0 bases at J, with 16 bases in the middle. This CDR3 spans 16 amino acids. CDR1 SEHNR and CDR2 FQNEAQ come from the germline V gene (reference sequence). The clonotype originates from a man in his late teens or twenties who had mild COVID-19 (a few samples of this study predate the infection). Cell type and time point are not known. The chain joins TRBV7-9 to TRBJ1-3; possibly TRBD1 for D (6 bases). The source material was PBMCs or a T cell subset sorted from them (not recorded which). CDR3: CASTLPTGNSGNTIYF. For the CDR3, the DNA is TGTGCCAGCACCCTCCCCACAGGGAACTCTGGAAACACCATATATTTT. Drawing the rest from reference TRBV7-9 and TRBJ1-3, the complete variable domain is DTGVSQNPRHKITKRGQNVTFRCDPISEHNRLYWYRQTLGQGPEFLTYFQNEAQLEKSRLLSDRFSAERPKGSFSTLEIQRTEQGDSAMYLCASTLPTGNSGNTIYFGEGSWLTVV.